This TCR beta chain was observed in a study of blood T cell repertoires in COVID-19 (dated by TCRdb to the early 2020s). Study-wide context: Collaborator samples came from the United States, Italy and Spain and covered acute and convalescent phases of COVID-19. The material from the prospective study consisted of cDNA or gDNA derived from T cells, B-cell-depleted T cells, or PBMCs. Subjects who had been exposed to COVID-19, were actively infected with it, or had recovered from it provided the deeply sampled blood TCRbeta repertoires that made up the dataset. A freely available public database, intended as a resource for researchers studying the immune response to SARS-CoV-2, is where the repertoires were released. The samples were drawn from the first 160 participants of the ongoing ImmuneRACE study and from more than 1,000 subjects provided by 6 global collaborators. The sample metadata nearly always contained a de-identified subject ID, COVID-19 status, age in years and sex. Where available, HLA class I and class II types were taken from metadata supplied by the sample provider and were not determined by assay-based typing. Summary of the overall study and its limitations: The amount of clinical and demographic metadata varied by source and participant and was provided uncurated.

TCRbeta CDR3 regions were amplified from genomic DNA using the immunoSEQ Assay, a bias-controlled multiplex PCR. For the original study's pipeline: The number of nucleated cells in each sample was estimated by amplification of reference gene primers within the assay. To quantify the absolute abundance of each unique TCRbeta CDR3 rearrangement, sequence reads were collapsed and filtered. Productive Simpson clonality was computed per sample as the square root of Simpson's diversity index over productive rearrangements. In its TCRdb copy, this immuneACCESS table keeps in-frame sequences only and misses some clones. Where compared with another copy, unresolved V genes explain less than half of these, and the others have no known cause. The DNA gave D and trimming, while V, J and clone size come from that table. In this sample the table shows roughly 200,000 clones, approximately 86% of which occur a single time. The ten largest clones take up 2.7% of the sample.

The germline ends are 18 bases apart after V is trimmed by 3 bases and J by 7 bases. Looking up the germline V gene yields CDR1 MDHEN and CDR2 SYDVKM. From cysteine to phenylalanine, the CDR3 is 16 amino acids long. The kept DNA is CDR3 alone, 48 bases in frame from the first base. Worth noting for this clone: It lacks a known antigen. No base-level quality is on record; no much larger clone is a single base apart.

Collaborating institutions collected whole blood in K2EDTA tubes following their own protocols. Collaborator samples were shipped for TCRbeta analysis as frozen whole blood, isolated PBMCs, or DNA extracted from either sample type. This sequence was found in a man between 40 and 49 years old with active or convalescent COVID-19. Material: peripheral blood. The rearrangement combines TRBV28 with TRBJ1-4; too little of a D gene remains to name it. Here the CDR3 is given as CASSFASGDRGEKLFF. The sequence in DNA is TGTGCCAGCAGTTTTGCGTCTGGGGATCGGGGTGAAAAACTGTTTTTT.